These T cell receptor beta chains were read from a single sample in a study of human T cells and chemical hapten exposure. TCRdb recomputed calls from the RACE reads with MiXCR, one row per CDR3 protein. In the table there are 210,000 or so distinct CDR3 sequences, roughly a quarter of which are singletons. The sequences come from whole blood, collected in connection with sensitization to the hapten diphenylcyclopropenone (DPC). Receptors were obtained from a woman aged 40 to 50 with alopecia areata. Some clones in this sample may be carry-over from other donors' samples. The CDR3 runs from the conserved cysteine through the conserved F or W. Fields, in order: CDR3 DNA, CDR3 protein, D gene, CDR3 length, J gene, clone size, V gene. The D gene is left open where the match is weak. The size field is filled for only some rows; it gives once, few, many or a size class.

TGTGCCAGCAGGGCATTAAACACTGAAGCTTTCTTT | CASRALNTEAFF | - | 12 | TRBJ1-1 | - | TRBV28
TGTGCCAGCAGCCGCTCAAGCGGGACCCAGTACTTC | CASSRSSGTQYF | - | 12 | TRBJ2-5 | - | TRBV28
TGCAGCGTTTCTGGGTCGGGACAGCACTCCTACGAGCAGTACTTC | CSVSGSGQHSYEQYF | TRBD1 | 15 | TRBJ2-7 | - | TRBV29-1
TGTGCCACCAGCATCCAAGGAAGGGAGGGGAAACCCCAGCATTTT | CATSIQGREGKPQHF | - | 15 | TRBJ1-5 | few | TRBV15
TGTGCCAGCACCCACGTTCTGGCGGCGCAAGAGACCCAGTACTTC | CASTHVLAAQETQYF | - | 15 | TRBJ2-5 | - | TRBV7-9
TGTGCCAGCTCACCACCTCTGGCTCCCTACGAGCAGTACTTC | CASSPPLAPYEQYF | - | 14 | TRBJ2-7 | few | TRBV18
TGTGCCAGCAGAGCTGCAGGGGGATCGTTCTACGAGCAGTACTTC | CASRAAGGSFYEQYF | TRBD1 | 15 | TRBJ2-7 | few | TRBV6-1
TGTGTCAGCAGCTACCCCTTAGGTAGCGGGAGGCATGAGCAGTTCTTC | CVSSYPLGSGRHEQFF | TRBD2 | 16 | TRBJ2-1 | - | TRBV5-6
TGTGCCAGCAGGGCGGCAGGGCAGAGCAATCAGCCCCAGCATTTT | CASRAAGQSNQPQHF | - | 15 | TRBJ1-5 | - | TRBV6-2/TRBV6-3
TGTGCCAGCGGGCCGGGCGGATCCCTTAATGAGCAGTACTTC | CASGPGGSLNEQYF | - | 14 | TRBJ2-7 | - | TRBV28
TGCAGTGCTAGAGATCGGATTTTCGGGACAGGTATGAATCAGCCCCAGCATTTT | CSARDRIFGTGMNQPQHF | TRBD1 | 18 | TRBJ1-5 | - | TRBV20-1
TGCGCCAGCAGCCCCACCCGGGGTTCCCGCCTGGGGGAGCTGTTTTTT | CASSPTRGSRLGELFF | - | 16 | TRBJ2-2 | once | TRBV5-1
TGTGCCAGCGCACAGTTCTACGAGCAGTACTTC | CASAQFYEQYF | - | 11 | TRBJ2-7 | - | TRBV2
TGTGCCAGCAGTAGGGCCGGGAACTATGGCTACACCTTC | CASSRAGNYGYTF | - | 13 | TRBJ1-2 | - | TRBV28
TGCAGTGCTAGGGTAAGAGCCTACTACGAGCAGTACTTC | CSARVRAYYEQYF | - | 13 | TRBJ2-7 | few | TRBV20-1
TGTGCCATCAGTGGCCCTAAGGACACAACGGGGACCCAGTACTTC | CAISGPKDTTGTQYF | - | 15 | TRBJ2-5 | few | TRBV10-3
TGCAGTGCTAGAGTGAGTTCGGCATCCTACGAGCAGTACTTC | CSARVSSASYEQYF | - | 14 | TRBJ2-7 | - | TRBV20-1
TGTGCCAGCAGCTTGGAGGCAGGGGCGCCGTTTCATACGCAGTATTTT | CASSLEAGAPFHTQYF | - | 16 | TRBJ2-3 | - | TRBV5-4
TGTGCCAGCAGCAGGACCGACAATGAGCAGTTCTTC | CASSRTDNEQFF | - | 12 | TRBJ2-1 | - | TRBV5-4
TGCAGCGTTGACGACAGGGGGAACACCGGGGAGCTGTTTTTT | CSVDDRGNTGELFF | TRBD1 | 14 | TRBJ2-2 | - | TRBV29-1
TGTGCCAGCAGCTTATTGACCGACGAGCAGTACTTC | CASSLLTDEQYF | - | 12 | TRBJ2-7 | few | TRBV11-1
TGTGCCAGCAACGAGGGAAAAGAGACCCAGTACTTC | CASNEGKETQYF | - | 12 | TRBJ2-5 | few | TRBV6-6
TGTGCCAGCAGTTTAAAGGCAGGGGGAGGCAATCAGCCCCAGCATTTT | CASSLKAGGGNQPQHF | TRBD1 | 16 | TRBJ1-5 | few | TRBV12-3/TRBV12-4
TGTGCCAGCAGCATCGTATGGACTGGGCTAGCGGGAGGGAATGAGCAGTTCTTC | CASSIVWTGLAGGNEQFF | TRBD2 | 18 | TRBJ2-1 | - | TRBV7-2
TGCAGTGCTTCTCGGACAGTTTTTGGGGCCTACAATCAGCCCCAGCATTTT | CSASRTVFGAYNQPQHF | - | 17 | TRBJ1-5 | - | TRBV20-1